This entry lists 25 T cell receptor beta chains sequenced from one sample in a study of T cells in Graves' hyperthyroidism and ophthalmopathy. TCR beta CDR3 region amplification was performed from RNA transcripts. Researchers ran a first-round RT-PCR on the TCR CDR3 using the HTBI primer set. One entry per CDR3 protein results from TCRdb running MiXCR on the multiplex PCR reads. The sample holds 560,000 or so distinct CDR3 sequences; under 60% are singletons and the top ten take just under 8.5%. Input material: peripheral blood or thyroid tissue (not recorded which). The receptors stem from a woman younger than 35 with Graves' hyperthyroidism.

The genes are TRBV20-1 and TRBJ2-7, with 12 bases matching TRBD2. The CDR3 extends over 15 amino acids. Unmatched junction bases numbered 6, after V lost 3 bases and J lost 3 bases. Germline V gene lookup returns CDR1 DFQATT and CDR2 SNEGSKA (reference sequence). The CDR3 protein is CSARTSGRSIYEQYF. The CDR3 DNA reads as TGCAGTGCTAGGACTAGCGGGAGAAGCATCTACGAGCAGTACTTC.

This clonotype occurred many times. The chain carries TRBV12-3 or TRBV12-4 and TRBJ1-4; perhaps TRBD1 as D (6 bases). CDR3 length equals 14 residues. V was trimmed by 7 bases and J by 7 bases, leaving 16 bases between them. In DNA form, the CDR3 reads TGTGCCAGCACCACGAGGGGGGGAGTTGAAAAACTGTTTTTT. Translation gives CASTTRGGVEKLFF.

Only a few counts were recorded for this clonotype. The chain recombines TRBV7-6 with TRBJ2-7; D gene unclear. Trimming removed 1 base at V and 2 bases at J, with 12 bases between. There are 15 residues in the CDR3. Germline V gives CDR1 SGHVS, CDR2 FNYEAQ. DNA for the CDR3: TGTGCCAGCAGCTTAGTTACACTCTCTACCTACGAGCAGTACTTC. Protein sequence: CASSLVTLSTYEQYF.

The CDR3 reads CSARSGGGYGYTF. The CDR3 nucleotides read TGCAGTGCTAGGTCCGGGGGAGGCTATGGCTACACCTTC. The chain carries TRBV20-1 and TRBJ1-2, with D possibly matching TRBD1 (5 bases). The V end lost 3 bases, the J end lost 4 bases, and 12 bases lay between the germline ends. Germline lookup yields CDR1 DFQATT and CDR2 SNEGSKA (reference sequence). CDR3 size: 13 residues.

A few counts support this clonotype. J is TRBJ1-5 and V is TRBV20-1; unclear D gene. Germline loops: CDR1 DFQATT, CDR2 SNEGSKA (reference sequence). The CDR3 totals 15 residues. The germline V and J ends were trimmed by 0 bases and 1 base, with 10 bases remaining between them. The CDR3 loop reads CSARDSRLSNQPQHF. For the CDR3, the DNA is TGCAGTGCTAGAGATTCCCGACTGAGCAATCAGCCCCAGCATTTT.

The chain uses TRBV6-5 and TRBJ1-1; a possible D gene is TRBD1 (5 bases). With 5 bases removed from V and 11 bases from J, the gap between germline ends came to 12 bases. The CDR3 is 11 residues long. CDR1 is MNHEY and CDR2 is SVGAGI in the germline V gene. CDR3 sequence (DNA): TGTGCCAGCAGTCCAGGGTTCGACGCTTTCTTT. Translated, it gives CASSPGFDAFF.

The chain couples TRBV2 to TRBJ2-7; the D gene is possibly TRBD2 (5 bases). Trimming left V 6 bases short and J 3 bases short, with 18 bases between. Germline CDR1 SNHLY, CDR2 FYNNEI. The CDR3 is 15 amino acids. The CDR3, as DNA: TGTGCCAGCAGGCCACGCGGGTCCCCATACTACGAGCAGTACTTC. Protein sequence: CASRPRGSPYYEQYF.

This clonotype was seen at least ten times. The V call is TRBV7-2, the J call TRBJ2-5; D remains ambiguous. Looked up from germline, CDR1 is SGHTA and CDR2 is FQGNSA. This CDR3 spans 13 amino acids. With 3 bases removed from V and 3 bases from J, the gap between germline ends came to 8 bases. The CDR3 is CASSLRREETQYF. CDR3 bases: TGTGCCAGCAGCTTGCGAAGGGAAGAGACCCAGTACTTC.

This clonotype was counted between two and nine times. CDR3 region: CASSHRSSSYEQYF. The CDR3 bases are TGTGCCAGCAGCCATAGGTCCAGCAGCTACGAGCAGTACTTC. This chain connects TRBV9 to TRBJ2-7; D unresolved. CDR3 length: 14 amino acids. Between the trimmed V and J ends, which lost 4 bases and 3 bases, there was a span of 14 bases. The germline V gene has CDR1 SGDLS and CDR2 YYNGEE.

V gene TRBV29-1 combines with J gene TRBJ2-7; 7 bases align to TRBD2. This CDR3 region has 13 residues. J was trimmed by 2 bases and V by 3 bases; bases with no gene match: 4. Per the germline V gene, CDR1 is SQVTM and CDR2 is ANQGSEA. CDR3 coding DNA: TGCAGCGTTGAGGCTAGCGGCCCCTACGAGCAGTACTTC. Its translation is CSVEASGPYEQYF.

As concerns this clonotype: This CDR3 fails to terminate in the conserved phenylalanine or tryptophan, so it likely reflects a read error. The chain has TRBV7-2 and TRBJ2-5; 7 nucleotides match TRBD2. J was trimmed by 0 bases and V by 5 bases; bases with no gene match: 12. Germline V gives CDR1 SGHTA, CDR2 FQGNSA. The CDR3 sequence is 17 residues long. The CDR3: CASSPTEASGHQETQYV. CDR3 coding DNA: TGTGCCAGCAGCCCTACAGAGGCTAGCGGCCACCAAGAGACCCAGTACGTC.

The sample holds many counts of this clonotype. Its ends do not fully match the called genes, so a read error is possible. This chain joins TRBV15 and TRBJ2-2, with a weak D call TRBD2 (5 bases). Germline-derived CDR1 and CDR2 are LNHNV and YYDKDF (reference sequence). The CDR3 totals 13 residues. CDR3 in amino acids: CATNGINTEELFF. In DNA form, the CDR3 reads TGTGCCACCAACGGGATTAACACCGAGGAGCTGTTTTTT.

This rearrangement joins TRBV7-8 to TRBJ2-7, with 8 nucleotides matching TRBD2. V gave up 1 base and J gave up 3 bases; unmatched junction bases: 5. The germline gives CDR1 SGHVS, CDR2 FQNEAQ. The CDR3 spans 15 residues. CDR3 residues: CASSLVTSGRYEQYF. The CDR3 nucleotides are TGTGCCAGCAGCTTAGTAACTAGCGGTCGCTACGAGCAGTACTTC. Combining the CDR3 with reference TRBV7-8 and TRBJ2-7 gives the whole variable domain GAGVSQSPRYKVAKRGQDVALRCDPISGHVSLFWYQQALGQGPEFLTYFQNEAQLDKSGLPSDRFFAERPEGSVSTLKIQRTQQEDSAVYLCASSLVTSGRYEQYFGPGTRLTVT.

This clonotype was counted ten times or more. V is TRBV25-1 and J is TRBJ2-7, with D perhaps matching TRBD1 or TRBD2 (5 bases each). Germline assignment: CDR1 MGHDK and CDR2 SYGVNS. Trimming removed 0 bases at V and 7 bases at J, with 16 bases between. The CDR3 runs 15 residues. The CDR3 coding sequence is TGTGCCAGCAGTGAATACCTAGGGGCACGAGGGGAGCAGTACTTC. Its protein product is CASSEYLGARGEQYF.

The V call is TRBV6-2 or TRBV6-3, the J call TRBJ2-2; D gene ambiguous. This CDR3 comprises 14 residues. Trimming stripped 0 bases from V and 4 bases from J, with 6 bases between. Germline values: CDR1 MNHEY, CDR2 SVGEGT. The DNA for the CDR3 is TGTGCCAGCAGTTACTCAGTAAGCACCGGGGAGCTGTTTTTT. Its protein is CASSYSVSTGELFF.

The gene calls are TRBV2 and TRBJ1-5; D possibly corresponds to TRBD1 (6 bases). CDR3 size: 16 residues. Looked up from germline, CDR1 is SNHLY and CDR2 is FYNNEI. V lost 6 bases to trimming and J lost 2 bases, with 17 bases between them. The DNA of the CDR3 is TGTGCCAGCAGCCCCCATAGGTCAGGGGGCAATCAGCCCCAGCATTTT. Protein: CASSPHRSGGNQPQHF.

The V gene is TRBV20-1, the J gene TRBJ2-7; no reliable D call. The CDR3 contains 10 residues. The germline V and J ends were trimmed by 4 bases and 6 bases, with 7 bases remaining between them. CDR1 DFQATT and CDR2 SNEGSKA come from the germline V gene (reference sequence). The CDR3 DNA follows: TGCAGTGCTAATTTTGGCGAGCAGTACTTC. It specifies CSANFGEQYF.

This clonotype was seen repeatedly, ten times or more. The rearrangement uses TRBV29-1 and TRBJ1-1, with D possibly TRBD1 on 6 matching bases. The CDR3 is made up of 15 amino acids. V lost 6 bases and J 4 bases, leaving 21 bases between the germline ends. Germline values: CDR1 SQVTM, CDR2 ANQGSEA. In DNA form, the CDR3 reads TGCAGCGTCGCAGACGAGGACAGCGGAATCACTGAAGCTTTCTTT. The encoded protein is CSVADEDSGITEAFF.

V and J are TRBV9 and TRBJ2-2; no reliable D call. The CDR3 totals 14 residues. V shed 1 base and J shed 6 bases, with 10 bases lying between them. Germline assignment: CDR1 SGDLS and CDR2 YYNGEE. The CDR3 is CASSVSGVPGELFF. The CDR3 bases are TGTGCCAGCAGCGTATCAGGAGTTCCCGGGGAGCTGTTTTTT. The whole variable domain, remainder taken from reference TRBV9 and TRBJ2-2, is DSGVTQTPKHLITATGQRVTLRCSPRSGDLSVYWYQQSLDQGLQFLIQYYNGEERAKGNILERFSAQQFPDLHSELNLSSLELGDSALYFCASSVSGVPGELFFGEGSRLTVL.

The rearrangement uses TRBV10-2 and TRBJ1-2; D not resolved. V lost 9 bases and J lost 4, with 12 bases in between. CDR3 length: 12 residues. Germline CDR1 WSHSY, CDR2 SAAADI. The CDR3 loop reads CARTPGAYGYTF. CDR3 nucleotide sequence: TGCGCCAGGACTCCAGGAGCCTATGGCTACACCTTC.

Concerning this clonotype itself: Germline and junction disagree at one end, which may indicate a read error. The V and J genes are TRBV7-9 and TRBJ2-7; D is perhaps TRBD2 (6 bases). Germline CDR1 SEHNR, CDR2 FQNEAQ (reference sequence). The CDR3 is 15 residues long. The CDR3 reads CAGSFERADSYEQYF. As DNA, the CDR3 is TGTGCCGGCAGCTTCGAGCGGGCAGATTCCTACGAGCAGTACTTC. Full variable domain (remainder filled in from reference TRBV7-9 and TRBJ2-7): DTGVSQNPRHKITKRGQNVTFRCDPISEHNRLYWYRQTLGQGPEFLTYFQNEAQLEKSRLLSDRFSAERPKGSFSTLEIQRTEQGDSAMYLCAGSFERADSYEQYFGPGTRLTVT.

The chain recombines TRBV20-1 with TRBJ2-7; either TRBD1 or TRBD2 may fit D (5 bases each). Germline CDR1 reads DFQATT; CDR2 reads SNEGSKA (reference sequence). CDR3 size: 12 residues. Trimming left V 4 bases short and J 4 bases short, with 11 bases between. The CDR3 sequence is CSAIRDEYEQYF. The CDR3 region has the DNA TGCAGTGCTATCCGGGACGAATACGAGCAGTACTTC.

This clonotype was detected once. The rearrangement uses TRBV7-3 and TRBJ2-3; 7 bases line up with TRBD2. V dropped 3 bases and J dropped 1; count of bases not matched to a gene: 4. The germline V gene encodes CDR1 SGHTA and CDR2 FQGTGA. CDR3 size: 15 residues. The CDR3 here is CASSLGGRGTDTQYF. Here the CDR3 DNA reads TGTGCCAGCAGCTTGGGCGGGAGAGGCACAGATACGCAGTATTTT. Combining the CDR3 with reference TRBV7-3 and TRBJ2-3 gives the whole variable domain GAGVSQTPSNKVTEKGKYVELRCDPISGHTALYWYRQSLGQGPEFLIYFQGTGAADDSGLPNDRFFAVRPEGSVSTLKIQRTERGDSAVYLCASSLGGRGTDTQYFGPGTRLTVL.

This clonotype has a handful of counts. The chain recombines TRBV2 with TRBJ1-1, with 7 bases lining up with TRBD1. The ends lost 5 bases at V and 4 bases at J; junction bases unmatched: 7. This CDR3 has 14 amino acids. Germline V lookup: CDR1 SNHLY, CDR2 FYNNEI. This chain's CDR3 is CASSFRQGRTEAFF. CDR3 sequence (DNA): TGTGCCAGCAGTTTTCGACAGGGTCGCACTGAAGCTTTCTTT.

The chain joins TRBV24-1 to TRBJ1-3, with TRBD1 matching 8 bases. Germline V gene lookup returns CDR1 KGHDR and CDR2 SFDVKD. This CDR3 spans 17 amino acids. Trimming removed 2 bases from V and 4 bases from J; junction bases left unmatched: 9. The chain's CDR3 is CATSDSDRAPGGNTIYF. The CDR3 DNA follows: TGTGCCACCAGTGATTCGGACAGGGCTCCGGGCGGAAACACCATATATTTT.